This TCR beta chain was sequenced for a study of blood T cell repertoires in COVID-19. Study background: In each case, the material was cDNA or gDNA derived from T cells, B-cell-depleted T cells, or PBMCs.

Profiling relied on immunoSEQ multiplex PCR, and the TCRdb table lists in-frame clones only, not all of them. The table lists some 270,000 clones, around 90% of them singletons. The V gene's germline CDR1 is SGHKS and CDR2 YYEKEE (reference sequence). The CDR3 has 17 amino acids. J gave up 3 bases and V 4 bases, and 8 bases lay outside the gene matches. The rearrangement links TRBV5-5 to TRBJ2-3; the match to TRBD2 covers 13 bases. The receptor comes from a man aged 50 to 59 with acute or convalescent COVID-19. Input material: peripheral blood. CDR3 protein: CASSTGLAGALTDTQYF. CDR3 nucleotide sequence: TGTGCCAGCAGCACCGGACTAGCGGGGGCCCTAACAGATACGCAGTATTTT.